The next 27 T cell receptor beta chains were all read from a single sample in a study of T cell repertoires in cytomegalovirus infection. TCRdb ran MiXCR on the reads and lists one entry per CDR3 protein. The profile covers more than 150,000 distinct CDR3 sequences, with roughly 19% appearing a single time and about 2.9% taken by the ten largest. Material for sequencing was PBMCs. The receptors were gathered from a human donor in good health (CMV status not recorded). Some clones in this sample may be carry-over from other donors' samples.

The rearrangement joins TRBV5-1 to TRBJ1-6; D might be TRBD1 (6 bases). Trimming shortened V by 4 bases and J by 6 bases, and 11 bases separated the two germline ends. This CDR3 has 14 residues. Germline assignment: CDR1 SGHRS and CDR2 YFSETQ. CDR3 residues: CASSMDRSNSPLHF. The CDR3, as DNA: TGCGCCAGCAGCATGGACAGATCTAATTCACCCCTCCACTTT.

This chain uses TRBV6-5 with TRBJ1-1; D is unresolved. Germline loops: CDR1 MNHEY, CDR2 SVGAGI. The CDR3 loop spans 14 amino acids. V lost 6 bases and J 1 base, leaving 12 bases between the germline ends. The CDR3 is CASSRIDENTEAFF. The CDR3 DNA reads TGTGCCAGCAGCCGGATAGACGAGAACACTGAAGCTTTCTTT.

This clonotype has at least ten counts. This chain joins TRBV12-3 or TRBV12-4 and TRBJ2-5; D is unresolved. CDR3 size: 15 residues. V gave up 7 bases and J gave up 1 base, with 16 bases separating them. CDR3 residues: CASTISSGSQETQYF. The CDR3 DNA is TGTGCCAGCACCATAAGTTCCGGATCCCAAGAGACCCAGTACTTC.

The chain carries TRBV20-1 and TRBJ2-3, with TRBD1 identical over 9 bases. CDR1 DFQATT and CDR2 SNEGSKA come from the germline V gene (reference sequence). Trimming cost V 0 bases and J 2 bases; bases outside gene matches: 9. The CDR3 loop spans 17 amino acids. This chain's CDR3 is CSARERGQGFVTDTQYF. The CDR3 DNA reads TGCAGTGCTAGAGAAAGGGGACAGGGCTTTGTCACAGATACGCAGTATTTT.

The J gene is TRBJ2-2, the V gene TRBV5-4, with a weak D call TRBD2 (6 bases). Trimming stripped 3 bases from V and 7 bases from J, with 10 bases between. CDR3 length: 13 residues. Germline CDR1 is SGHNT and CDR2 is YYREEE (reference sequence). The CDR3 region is CASSWEVLGELFF. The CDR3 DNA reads TGTGCCAGCAGCTGGGAGGTGCTCGGGGAGCTGTTTTTT.

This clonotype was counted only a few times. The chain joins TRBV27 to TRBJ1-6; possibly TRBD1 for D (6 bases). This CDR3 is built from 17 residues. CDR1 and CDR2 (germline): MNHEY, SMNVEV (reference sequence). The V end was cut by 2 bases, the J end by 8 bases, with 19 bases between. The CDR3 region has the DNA TGTGCCAGCAGTTTAGCCTCTACAGGGATACGTGATTCACCCCTCCACTTT. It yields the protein CASSLASTGIRDSPLHF.

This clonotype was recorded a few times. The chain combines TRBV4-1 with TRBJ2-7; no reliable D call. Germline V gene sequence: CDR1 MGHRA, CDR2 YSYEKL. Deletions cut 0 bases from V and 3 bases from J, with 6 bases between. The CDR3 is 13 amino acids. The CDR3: CASSQEVLYEQYF. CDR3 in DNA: TGCGCCAGCAGCCAAGAGGTCCTCTACGAGCAGTACTTC.

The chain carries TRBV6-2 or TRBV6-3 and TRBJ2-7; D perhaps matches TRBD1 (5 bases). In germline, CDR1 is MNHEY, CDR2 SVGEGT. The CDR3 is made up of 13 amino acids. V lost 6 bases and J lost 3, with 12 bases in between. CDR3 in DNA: TGTGCCAGCAGCCTAGTGGGGCACTACGAGCAGTACTTC. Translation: CASSLVGHYEQYF.

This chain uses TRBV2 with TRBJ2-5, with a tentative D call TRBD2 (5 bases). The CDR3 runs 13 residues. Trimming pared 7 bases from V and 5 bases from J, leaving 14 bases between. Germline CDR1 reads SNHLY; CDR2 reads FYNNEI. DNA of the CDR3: TGTGCCAGCATTTGGCGGGCCTGGGAGACCCAGTACTTC. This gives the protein CASIWRAWETQYF.

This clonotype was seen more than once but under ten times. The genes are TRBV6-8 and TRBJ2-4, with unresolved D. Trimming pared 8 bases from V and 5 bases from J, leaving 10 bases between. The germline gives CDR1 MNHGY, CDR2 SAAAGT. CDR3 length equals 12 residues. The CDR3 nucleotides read TGTGCCAGCGCGACGGTAGAAAACATTCAGTACTTC. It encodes CASATVENIQYF.

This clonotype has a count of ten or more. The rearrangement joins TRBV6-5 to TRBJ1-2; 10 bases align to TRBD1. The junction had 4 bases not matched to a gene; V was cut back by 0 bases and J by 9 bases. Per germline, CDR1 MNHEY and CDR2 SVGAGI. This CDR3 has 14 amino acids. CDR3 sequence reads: CASSYSGDRGRYTF. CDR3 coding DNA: TGTGCCAGCAGTTACTCTGGGGACAGGGGCCGCTACACCTTC.

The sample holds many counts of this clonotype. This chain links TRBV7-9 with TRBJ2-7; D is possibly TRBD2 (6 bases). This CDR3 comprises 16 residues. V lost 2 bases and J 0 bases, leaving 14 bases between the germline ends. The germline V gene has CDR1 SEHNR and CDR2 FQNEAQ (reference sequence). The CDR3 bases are TGTGCCAGCAGCTTAAGTTGGGGGAGGAACTCCTACGAGCAGTACTTC. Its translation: CASSLSWGRNSYEQYF.

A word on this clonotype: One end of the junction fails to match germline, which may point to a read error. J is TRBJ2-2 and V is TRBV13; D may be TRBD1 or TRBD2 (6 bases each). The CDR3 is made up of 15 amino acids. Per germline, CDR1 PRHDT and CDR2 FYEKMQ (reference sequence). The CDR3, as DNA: TGTGCCAGCAGACAGGGACTCATCTTTGGCGGGGAGCTGTTATTT. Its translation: CASRQGLIFGGELLF. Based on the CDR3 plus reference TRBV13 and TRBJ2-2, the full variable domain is AAGVIQSPRHLIKEKRETATLKCYPIPRHDTVYWYQQGPGQDPQFLISFYEKMQSDKGSIPDRFSAQQFSDYHSELNMSSLELGDSALYFCASRQGLIFGGELLFGEGSRLTVL.

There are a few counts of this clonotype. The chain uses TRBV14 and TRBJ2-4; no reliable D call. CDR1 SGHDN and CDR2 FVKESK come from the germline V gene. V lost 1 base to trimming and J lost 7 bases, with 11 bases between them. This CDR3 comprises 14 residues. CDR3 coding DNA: TGTGCCAGCAGCCAAGGAGTCTCGGCCAACATTCAGTACTTC. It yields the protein CASSQGVSANIQYF.

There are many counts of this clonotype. The CDR3 sequence: CASSPRGGAGEKLFF. The CDR3 bases are TGTGCCAGCAGCCCGAGAGGGGGGGCTGGGGAAAAACTGTTTTTT. The genes are TRBV7-2 and TRBJ1-4; D perhaps matches TRBD1 (6 bases). V was cut by 5 bases and J by 8 bases, with 18 bases left in between. The CDR3 length is 15 residues. Germline CDR1 is SGHTA and CDR2 is FQGNSA.

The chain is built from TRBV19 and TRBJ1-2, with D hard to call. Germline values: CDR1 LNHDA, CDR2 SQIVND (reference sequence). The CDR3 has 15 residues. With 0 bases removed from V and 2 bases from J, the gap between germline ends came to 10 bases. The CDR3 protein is CASSIDVTGNYGYTF. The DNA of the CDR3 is TGTGCCAGTAGTATAGATGTGACCGGGAACTATGGCTACACCTTC.

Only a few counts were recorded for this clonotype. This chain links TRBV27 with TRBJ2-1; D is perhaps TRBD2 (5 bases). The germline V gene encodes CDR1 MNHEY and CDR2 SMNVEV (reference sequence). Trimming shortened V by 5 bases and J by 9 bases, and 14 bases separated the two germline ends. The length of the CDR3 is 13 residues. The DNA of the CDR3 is TGTGCCAGCAGTCTAGACTACCTAGGTGAGCAGTTCTTC. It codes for CASSLDYLGEQFF.

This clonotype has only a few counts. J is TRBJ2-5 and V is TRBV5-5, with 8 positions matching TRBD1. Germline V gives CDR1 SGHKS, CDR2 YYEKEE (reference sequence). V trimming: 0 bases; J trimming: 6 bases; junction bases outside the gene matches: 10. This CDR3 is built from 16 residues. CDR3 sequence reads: CASSLALQGARKTQYF. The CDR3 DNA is TGTGCCAGCAGCTTGGCCTTGCAGGGGGCTAGGAAGACCCAGTACTTC.

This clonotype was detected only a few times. The CDR3 DNA reads as TGCAGCGCAAACAGGAGTCCGGGCACTGAAGCTTTCTTT. Its protein product is CSANRSPGTEAFF. This rearrangement joins TRBV29-1 to TRBJ1-1, with D possibly TRBD1 on 5 matching bases. CDR3 size: 13 residues. The V end was cut by 7 bases, the J end by 4 bases, with 16 bases between. Per the germline V gene, CDR1 is SQVTM and CDR2 is ANQGSEA.

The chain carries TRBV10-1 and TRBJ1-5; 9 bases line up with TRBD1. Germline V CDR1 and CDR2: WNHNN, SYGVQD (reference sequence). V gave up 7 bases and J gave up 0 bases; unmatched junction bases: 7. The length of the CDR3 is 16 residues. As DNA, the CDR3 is TGCGCCAGCAACTGGGACAGGGAGTATAGCAATCAGCCCCAGCATTTT. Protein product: CASNWDREYSNQPQHF.

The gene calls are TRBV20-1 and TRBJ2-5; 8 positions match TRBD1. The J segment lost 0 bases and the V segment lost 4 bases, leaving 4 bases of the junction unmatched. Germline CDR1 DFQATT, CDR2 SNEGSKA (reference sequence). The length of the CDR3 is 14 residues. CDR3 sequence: CSATGQGNQETQYF. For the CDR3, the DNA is TGCAGTGCTACCGGACAGGGTAACCAAGAGACCCAGTACTTC.

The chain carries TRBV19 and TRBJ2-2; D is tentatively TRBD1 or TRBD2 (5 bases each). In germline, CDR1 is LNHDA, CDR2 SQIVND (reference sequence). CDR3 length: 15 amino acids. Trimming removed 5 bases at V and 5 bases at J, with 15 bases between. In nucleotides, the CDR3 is TGTGCCAGTAGTTCCAGGGACCGCCGGACCGGGGAGCTGTTTTTT. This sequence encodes CASSSRDRRTGELFF. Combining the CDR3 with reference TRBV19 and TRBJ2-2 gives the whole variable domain DGGITQSPKYLFRKEGQNVTLSCEQNLNHDAMYWYRQDPGQGLRLIYYSQIVNDFQKGDIAEGYSVSREKKESFPLTVTSAQKNPTAFYLCASSSRDRRTGELFFGEGSRLTVL.

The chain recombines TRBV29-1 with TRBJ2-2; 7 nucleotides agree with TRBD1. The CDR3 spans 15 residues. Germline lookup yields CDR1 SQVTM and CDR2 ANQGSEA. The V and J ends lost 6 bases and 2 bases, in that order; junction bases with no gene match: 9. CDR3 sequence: CSVGTTGYNTGELFF. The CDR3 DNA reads TGCAGCGTGGGCACGACAGGGTATAACACCGGGGAGCTGTTTTTT.

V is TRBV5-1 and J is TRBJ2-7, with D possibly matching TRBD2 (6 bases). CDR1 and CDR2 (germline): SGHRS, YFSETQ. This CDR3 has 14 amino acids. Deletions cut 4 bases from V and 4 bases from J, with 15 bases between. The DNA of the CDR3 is TGCGCCAGCAGCGCCCAGGGAGGCTTATACGAGCAGTACTTC. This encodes CASSAQGGLYEQYF.

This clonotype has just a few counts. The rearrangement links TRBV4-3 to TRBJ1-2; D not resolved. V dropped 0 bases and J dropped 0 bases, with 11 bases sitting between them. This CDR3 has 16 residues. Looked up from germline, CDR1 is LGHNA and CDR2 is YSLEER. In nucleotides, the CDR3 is TGCGCCAGCAGCCAAGATACGCGAGCGCCTAACTATGGCTACACCTTC. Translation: CASSQDTRAPNYGYTF.

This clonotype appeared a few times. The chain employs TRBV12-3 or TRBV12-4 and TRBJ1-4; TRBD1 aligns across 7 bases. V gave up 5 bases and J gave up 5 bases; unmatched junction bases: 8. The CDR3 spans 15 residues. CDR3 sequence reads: CASSMSGTENEKLFF. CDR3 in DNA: TGTGCCAGCAGTATGTCCGGGACAGAGAATGAAAAACTGTTTTTT.

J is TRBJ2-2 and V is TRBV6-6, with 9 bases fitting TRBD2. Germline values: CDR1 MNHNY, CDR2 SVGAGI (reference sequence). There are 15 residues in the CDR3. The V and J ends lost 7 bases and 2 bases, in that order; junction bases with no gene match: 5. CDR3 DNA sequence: TGTGCCAGCACCAAGACTAGCGGAAACACCGGGGAGCTGTTTTTT. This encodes CASTKTSGNTGELFF.